Described below is a single T cell receptor beta chain sequence and its context. Germline V CDR1 and CDR2: GTSNPN, SVGIG (reference sequence). J was trimmed by 1 base and V by 0 bases; bases with no gene match: 1. The CDR3 runs 15 residues. This sample stems from a study of Ad26.COV2.S vaccination and SARS-CoV-2 variants. As to treatment: 19 received Ad26.COV2.S at low or high dose, single or two shots; 5 received placebo; per-sample allocation not given. Repertoires come from day 63 after the first vaccine or placebo injection. Assay used: immunoSEQ multiplex PCR; TCRdb lists only in-frame clones, some missing. Of under 250,000 clones detected, around nine tenths appear once; the ten largest clones hold under 3%.

The clonotype originates from a person aged 18-65 years who received the Ad26.COV2.S COVID-19 vaccine or a placebo. The V gene is TRBV30, the J gene TRBJ2-3; 10 bases align to TRBD1. This sample comprised peripheral blood, obtained in a trial of Ad26.COV2.S vaccine versus placebo. CDR3 in DNA: TGTGCCTGGAGTGTAGGACAGGGGGGCACAGATACGCAGTATTTT. It codes for CAWSVGQGGTDTQYF.